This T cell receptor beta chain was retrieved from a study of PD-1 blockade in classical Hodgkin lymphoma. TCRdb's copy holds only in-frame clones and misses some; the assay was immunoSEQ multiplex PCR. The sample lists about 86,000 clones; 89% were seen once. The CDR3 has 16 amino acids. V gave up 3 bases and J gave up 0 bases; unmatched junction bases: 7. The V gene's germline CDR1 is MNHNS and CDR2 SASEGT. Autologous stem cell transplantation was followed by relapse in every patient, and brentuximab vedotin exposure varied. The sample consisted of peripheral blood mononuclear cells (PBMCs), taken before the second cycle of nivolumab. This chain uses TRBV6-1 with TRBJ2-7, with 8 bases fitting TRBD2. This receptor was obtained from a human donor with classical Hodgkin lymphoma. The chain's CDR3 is CASSDQGGRSSYEQYF. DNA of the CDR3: TGTGCCAGCAGTGATCAAGGCGGGAGGAGCTCCTACGAGCAGTACTTC.